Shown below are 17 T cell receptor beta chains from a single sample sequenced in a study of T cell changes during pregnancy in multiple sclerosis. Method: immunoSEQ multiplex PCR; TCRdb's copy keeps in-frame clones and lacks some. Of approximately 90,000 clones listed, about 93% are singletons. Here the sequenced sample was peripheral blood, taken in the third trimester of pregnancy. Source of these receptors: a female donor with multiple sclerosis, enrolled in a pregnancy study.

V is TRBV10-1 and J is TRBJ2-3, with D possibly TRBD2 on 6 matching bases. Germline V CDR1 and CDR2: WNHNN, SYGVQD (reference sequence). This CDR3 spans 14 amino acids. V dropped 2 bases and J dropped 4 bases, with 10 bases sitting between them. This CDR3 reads CASSEGGSADTQYF. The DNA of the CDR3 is TGCGCCAGCAGTGAGGGGGGGTCCGCAGATACGCAGTATTTT.

CDR3 DNA: TGCGCCAGCAGCTCGGGACAGGGGGATGGCTACACCTTC. Translating it yields CASSSGQGDGYTF. The chain couples TRBV5-1 to TRBJ1-2; 11 bases agree with TRBD1. The CDR3 totals 13 residues. The ends lost 3 bases at V and 6 bases at J; junction bases unmatched: 1. The V gene's germline CDR1 is SGHRS and CDR2 YFSETQ. The whole variable domain, filled in from reference TRBV5-1 and TRBJ1-2, reads KAGVTQTPRYLIKTRGQQVTLSCSPISGHRSVSWYQQTPGQGLQFLFEYFSETQRNKGNFPGRFSGRQFSNSRSEMNVSTLELGDSALYLCASSSGQGDGYTFGSGTRLTVV.

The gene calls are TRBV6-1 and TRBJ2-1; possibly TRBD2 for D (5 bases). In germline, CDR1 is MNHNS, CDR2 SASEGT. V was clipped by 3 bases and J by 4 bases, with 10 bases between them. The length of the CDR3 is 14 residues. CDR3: CASSDDREYNEQFF. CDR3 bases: TGTGCCAGCAGTGATGATAGGGAGTACAATGAGCAGTTCTTC.

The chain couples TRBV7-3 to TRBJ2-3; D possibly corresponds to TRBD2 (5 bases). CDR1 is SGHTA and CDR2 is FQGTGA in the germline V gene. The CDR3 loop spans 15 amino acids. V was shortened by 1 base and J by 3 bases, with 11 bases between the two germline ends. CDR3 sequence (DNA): TGTGCCAGCAGCTTAAGAGGGATTCGGACAGATACGCAGTATTTT. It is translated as CASSLRGIRTDTQYF.

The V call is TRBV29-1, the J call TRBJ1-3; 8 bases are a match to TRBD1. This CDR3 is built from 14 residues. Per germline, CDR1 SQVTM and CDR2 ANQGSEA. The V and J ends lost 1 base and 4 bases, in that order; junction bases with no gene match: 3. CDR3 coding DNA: TGCAGCGTTGAAGGTGGACAGGGAGGAAACACCATATATTTT. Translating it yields CSVEGGQGGNTIYF.

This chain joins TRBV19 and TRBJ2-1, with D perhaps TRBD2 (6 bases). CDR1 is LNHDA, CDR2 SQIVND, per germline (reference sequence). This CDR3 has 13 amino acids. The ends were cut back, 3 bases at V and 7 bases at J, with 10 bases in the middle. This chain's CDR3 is CASSMGLQNEQFF. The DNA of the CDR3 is TGTGCCAGTAGTATGGGACTCCAGAATGAGCAGTTCTTC.

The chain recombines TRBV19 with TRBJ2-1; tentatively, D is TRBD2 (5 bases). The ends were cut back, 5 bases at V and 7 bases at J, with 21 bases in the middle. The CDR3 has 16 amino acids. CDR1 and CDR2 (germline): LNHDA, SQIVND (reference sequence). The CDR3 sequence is CASSPEGAVLMNEQFF. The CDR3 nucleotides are TGTGCCAGTAGTCCCGAGGGCGCAGTATTAATGAATGAGCAGTTCTTC.

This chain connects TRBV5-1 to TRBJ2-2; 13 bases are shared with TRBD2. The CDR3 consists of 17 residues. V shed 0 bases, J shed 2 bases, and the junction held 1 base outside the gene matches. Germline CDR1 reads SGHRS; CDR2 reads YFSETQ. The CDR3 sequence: CASSLGTSGSNTGELFF. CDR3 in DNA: TGCGCCAGCAGCTTGGGGACTAGCGGGAGTAACACCGGGGAGCTGTTTTTT.

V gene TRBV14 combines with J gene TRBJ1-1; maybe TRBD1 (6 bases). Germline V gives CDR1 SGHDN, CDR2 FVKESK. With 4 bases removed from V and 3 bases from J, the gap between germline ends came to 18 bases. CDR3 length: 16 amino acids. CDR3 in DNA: TGTGCCAGCAGCCTTATAGTCGGAGGGGGGGACACTGAAGCTTTCTTT. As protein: CASSLIVGGGDTEAFF.

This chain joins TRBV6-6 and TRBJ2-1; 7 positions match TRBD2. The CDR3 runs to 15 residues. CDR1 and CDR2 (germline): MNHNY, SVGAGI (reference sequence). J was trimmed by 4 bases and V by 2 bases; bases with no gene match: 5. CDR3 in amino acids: CASSYTASGYNEQFF. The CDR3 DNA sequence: TGTGCCAGCAGTTACACCGCTAGCGGTTACAATGAGCAGTTCTTC.

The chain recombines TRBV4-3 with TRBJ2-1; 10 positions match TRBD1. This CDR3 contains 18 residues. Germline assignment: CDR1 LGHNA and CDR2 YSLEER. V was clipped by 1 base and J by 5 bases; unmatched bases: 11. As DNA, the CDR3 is TGCGCCAGCAGCCAAGTATTGGTCAGAGGGACAGGGGACAATGAGCAGTTCTTC. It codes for CASSQVLVRGTGDNEQFF.

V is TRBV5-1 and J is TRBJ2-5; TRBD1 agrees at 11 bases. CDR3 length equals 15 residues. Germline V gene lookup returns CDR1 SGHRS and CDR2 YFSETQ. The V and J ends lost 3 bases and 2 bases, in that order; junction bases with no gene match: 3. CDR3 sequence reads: CASSSRDRGQETQYF. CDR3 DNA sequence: TGCGCCAGCAGCTCCCGGGACAGGGGGCAAGAGACCCAGTACTTC.

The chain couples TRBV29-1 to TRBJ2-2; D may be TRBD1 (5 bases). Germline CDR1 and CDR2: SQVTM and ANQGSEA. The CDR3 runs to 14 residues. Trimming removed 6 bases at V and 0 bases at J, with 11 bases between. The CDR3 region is CSVLGASNTGELFF. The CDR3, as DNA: TGCAGCGTCTTAGGGGCGTCGAACACCGGGGAGCTGTTTTTT.

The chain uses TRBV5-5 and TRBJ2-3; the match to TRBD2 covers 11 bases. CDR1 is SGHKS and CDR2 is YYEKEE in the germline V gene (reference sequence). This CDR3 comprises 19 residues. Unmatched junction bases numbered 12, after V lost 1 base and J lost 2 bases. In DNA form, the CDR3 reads TGTGCCAGCAGCTTGTCTGTACTAGCGGGAGTTGGGGCCACAGATACGCAGTATTTT. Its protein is CASSLSVLAGVGATDTQYF.

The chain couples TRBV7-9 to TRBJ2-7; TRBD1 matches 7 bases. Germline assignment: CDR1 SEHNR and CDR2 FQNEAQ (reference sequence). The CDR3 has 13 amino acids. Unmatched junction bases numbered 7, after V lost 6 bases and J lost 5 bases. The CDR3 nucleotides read TGTGCCAGCAGACCCAGGACAGGCGACGAGCAGTACTTC. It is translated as CASRPRTGDEQYF.

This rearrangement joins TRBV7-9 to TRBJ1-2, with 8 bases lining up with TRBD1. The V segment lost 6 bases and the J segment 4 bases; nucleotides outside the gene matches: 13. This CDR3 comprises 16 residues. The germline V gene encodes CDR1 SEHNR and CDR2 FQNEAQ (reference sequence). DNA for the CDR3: TGTGCCAGCAGGCGGGGGACAGGTCTCGTGAGCTATGGCTACACCTTC. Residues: CASRRGTGLVSYGYTF. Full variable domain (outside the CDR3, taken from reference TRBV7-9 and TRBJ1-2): DTGVSQNPRHKITKRGQNVTFRCDPISEHNRLYWYRQTLGQGPEFLTYFQNEAQLEKSRLLSDRFSAERPKGSFSTLEIQRTEQGDSAMYLCASRRGTGLVSYGYTFGSGTRLTVV.

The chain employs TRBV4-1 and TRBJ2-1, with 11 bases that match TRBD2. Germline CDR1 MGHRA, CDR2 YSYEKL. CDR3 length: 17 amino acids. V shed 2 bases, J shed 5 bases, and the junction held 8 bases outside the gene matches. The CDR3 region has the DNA TGCGCCAGCAGCCAACGGGGCATAGCGGGAGGGGACAATGAGCAGTTCTTC. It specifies CASSQRGIAGGDNEQFF.